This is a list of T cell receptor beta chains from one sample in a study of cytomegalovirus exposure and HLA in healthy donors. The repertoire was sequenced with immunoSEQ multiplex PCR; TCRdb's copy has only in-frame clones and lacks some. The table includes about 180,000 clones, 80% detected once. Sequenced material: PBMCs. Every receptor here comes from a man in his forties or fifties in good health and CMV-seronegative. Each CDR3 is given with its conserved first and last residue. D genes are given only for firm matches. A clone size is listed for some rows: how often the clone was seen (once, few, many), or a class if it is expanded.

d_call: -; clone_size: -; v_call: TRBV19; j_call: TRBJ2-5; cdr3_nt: TGTGCCACCAAAAGGCCAGGTATGGAGACCCAGTACTTC; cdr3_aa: CATKRPGMETQYF
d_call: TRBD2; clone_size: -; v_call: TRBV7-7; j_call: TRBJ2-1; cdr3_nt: TGTGCCAGCAGCTCCACCCTAGCGGGAGAGGGCTCCTACAATGAGCAGTTCTTC; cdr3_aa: CASSSTLAGEGSYNEQFF
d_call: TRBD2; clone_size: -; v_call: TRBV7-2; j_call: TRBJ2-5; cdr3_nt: TGTGCCAGCAGCTTATGGCTAGCGGGGGGGTACCAAGAGACCCAGTACTTC; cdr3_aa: CASSLWLAGGYQETQYF
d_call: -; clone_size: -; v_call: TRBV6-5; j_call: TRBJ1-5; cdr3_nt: TGTGCCAGCAGTTACGGGACCACAGGGCAGCCCCAGCATTTT; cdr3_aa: CASSYGTTGQPQHF
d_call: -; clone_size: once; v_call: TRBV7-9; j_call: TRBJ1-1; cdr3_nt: TGTTCCAGCAGCCCGGTCGGGTCTGAAGCTTTCTTT; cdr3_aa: CSSSPVGSEAFF
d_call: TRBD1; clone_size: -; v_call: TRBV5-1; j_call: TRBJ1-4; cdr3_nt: TGCGCCAGCAGCTTGGGGACAGGGGGTAACGAAAAACTGTTTTTT; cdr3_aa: CASSLGTGGNEKLFF
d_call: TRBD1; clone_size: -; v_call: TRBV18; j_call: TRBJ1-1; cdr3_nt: TGTGCCAGCTCACCTGGACAGGCCCTTGAAGCTTTCTTT; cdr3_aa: CASSPGQALEAFF
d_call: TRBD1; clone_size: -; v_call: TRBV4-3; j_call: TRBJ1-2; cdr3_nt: TGCGCCAGCAGCCGACAGGGGAACTATGGCTACACCTTC; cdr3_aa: CASSRQGNYGYTF
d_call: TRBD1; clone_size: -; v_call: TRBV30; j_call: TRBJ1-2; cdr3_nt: TGTGCCTGGACCCCCGGTAGGACAGGACGGGCATCTAAGGGCTACACCTTC; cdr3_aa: CAWTPGRTGRASKGYTF
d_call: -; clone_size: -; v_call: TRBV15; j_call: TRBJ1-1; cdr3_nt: TGTGCCACCAGCAGAGATCCACTATACACTGAAGCTTTCTTT; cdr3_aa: CATSRDPLYTEAFF
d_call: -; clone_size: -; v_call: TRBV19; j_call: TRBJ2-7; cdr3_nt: TGTGCCAGTAGTATAGGGTTCCGGGTCGGAGGGAACGAGCAGTACTTC; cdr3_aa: CASSIGFRVGGNEQYF
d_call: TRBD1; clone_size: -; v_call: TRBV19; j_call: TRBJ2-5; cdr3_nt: TGTGCCAGTACCCTGACAGGGAACTCGGAGACCCAGTACTTC; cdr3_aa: CASTLTGNSETQYF
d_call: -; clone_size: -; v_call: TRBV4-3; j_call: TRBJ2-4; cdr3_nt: TGCGCCAGCAGCCAAGATTTAGTACGGGTTTCCAAAAACATTCAGTACTTC; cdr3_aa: CASSQDLVRVSKNIQYF
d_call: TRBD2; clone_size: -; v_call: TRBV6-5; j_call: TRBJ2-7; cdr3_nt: TGTGCCAGCAGTACGGGACTAGCGGGTTACGAGCAGTACTTC; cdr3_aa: CASSTGLAGYEQYF
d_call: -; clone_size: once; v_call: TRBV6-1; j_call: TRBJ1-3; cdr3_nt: TGTGCCAGCAGCGATGACATAACTGGAAACACCATATATTTT; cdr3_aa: CASSDDITGNTIYF
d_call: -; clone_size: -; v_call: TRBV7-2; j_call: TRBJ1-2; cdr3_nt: TGTGCCAGCAGCTCCCGGACAGACTATGGCTACACCTTC; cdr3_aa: CASSSRTDYGYTF
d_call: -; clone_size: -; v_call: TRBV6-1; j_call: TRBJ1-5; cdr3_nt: TGTGCCAGCACCCAGGACAGTAAAAACAATCAGCCCCAGCATTTT; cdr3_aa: CASTQDSKNNQPQHF